This is a list of T cell receptor beta chains from one sample in a study of shared clonotypes between healthy human individuals. Only in-frame clones appear in the TCRdb table, and some are missing; sequencing was by immunoSEQ multiplex PCR. Altogether millions of clones are present, about 92% being singletons, with the ten largest covering approximately 0.4%. Material: naive CD4+ T cells from PBMCs. Every receptor here comes from a man aged 18 to 30 in good health. Some clones in this sample may be carry-over from other donors' samples. Each CDR3 is given with its conserved first and last residue. Each record gives: V gene, clone size, D gene, J gene, CDR3 protein, CDR3 DNA. D genes are given only for firm matches. Size is omitted from some rows. Given values are once, few, many or a class for expanded clones.

V: TRBV4-1
size: NA
D: NA
J: TRBJ2-7
CDR3: CASSQPTTGSNYEQYF
DNA: TGCGCCAGCAGCCAACCTACAACAGGGAGCAACTACGAGCAGTACTTC

V: TRBV5-1
size: NA
D: TRBD2
J: TRBJ2-1
CDR3: CASSLRASGISYNEQFF
DNA: TGCGCCAGCAGCTTGCGTGCTAGCGGGATATCCTACAATGAGCAGTTCTTC

V: TRBV7-2
size: NA
D: NA
J: TRBJ1-4
CDR3: CASSQQASTNEKLFF
DNA: TGTGCCAGCAGCCAACAGGCCTCAACTAATGAAAAACTGTTTTTT

V: TRBV28
size: NA
D: NA
J: TRBJ2-3
CDR3: CASSSSRGRGTDTQYF
DNA: TGTGCCAGCAGTTCTTCCCGGGGGCGGGGAACAGATACGCAGTATTTT

V: TRBV5-6
size: NA
D: NA
J: TRBJ2-5
CDR3: CASSLEWEETQYF
DNA: TGTGCCAGCAGCTTGGAATGGGAAGAGACCCAGTACTTC

V: TRBV6-1
size: NA
D: NA
J: TRBJ1-1
CDR3: CATRPEVNTEAFF
DNA: TGTGCCACCAGACCGGAGGTGAACACTGAAGCTTTCTTT

V: TRBV7-3
size: NA
D: NA
J: TRBJ2-3
CDR3: CASSWGSGRTDTQYF
DNA: TGTGCCAGCAGCTGGGGGAGCGGGCGCACAGATACGCAGTATTTT

V: TRBV29-1
size: NA
D: NA
J: TRBJ1-6
CDR3: CSVDREETGSPLHF
DNA: TGCAGCGTTGACCGGGAAGAGACTGGGTCACCCCTCCACTTT

V: TRBV5-4
size: NA
D: NA
J: TRBJ1-2
CDR3: CASRYDSGGYTF
DNA: TGTGCCAGCAGATACGACAGCGGGGGCTACACCTTC

V: TRBV6-1
size: NA
D: NA
J: TRBJ2-7
CDR3: CASSQGPTSSYEQYF
DNA: TGTGCCAGCAGCCAGGGACCGACTAGCTCCTACGAGCAGTACTTC

V: TRBV28
size: NA
D: NA
J: TRBJ2-7
CDR3: CASSLETEQYF
DNA: TGTGCCAGCAGTTTAGAGACCGAGCAGTACTTC

V: TRBV15
size: NA
D: TRBD2
J: TRBJ2-5
CDR3: CATSRDRGGASGYQETQYF
DNA: TGTGCCACCAGCAGAGATCGGGGTGGGGCTAGCGGGTACCAAGAGACCCAGTACTTC

V: TRBV2
size: NA
D: TRBD2
J: TRBJ2-2
CDR3: CASSGTSGSTGELFF
DNA: TGTGCCAGCAGTGGAACTAGCGGGAGCACCGGGGAGCTGTTTTTT

V: TRBV12-2
size: NA
D: NA
J: TRBJ1-5
CDR3: CASRVLIYSNQPQHF
DNA: TGTGCAAGTCGCGTGCTCATTTATAGCAATCAGCCCCAGCATTTT

V: TRBV5-4
size: NA
D: NA
J: TRBJ2-5
CDR3: CASRRAGGPRETQYF
DNA: TGTGCCAGCAGACGAGCTGGCGGACCCCGGGAGACCCAGTACTTC

V: TRBV29-1
size: NA
D: TRBD1
J: TRBJ1-1
CDR3: CSAVGQGENTEAFF
DNA: TGCAGCGCCGTCGGACAGGGGGAGAACACTGAAGCTTTCTTT

V: TRBV15
size: NA
D: NA
J: TRBJ1-1
CDR3: CATSRDQQGSTEAFF
DNA: TGTGCCACCAGCAGAGATCAACAGGGAAGCACTGAAGCTTTCTTT

V: TRBV5-1
size: NA
D: TRBD2
J: TRBJ2-1
CDR3: CASSSGLATYNEQFF
DNA: TGCGCCAGCAGCTCGGGACTAGCCACCTACAATGAGCAGTTCTTC

V: TRBV18
size: NA
D: NA
J: TRBJ1-2
CDR3: CASSPTRDYGYTF
DNA: TGTGCCAGCTCACCAACACGAGACTATGGCTACACCTTC

V: TRBV5-1
size: once
D: NA
J: TRBJ2-3
CDR3: CASSLRDGSGTDTQYF
DNA: TGCGCCAGCAGCCTACGGGACGGATCGGGCACAGATACGCAGTATTTT

V: TRBV2
size: NA
D: NA
J: TRBJ2-1
CDR3: CASSEMLALRHEQFF
DNA: TGTGCCAGCAGTGAGATGCTAGCTCTCCGTCATGAGCAGTTCTTC